The next 13 T cell receptor beta chains were all read from a single sample in a study of blood T cell repertoires in COVID-19. Clones were sequenced by immunoSEQ multiplex PCR, and TCRdb holds only the in-frame ones, with some missing. The sample contains roughly 60,000 clones, about 87% of which appear only once. The sequenced sample was peripheral blood. These receptors were collected from an older man with acute or convalescent COVID-19.

This clone was detected only a few times. The chain is built from TRBV5-4 and TRBJ1-2, with D perhaps TRBD1 (5 bases). Looked up from germline, CDR1 is SGHNT and CDR2 is YYREEE (reference sequence). CDR3 length: 13 amino acids. V lost 5 bases to trimming and J lost 3 bases, with 11 bases between them. CDR3: CASRIMTDYGYTF. The CDR3 DNA follows: TGTGCCAGCAGGATCATGACAGACTATGGCTACACCTTC. Filled out from reference TRBV5-4 and TRBJ1-2, the complete variable domain reads ETGVTQSPTHLIKTRGQQVTLRCSSQSGHNTVSWYQQALGQGPQFIFQYYREEENGRGNFPPRFSGLQFPNYSSELNVNALELDDSALYLCASRIMTDYGYTFGSGTRLTVV.

The chain carries TRBV6-1 and TRBJ2-1, with D possibly being TRBD2 (5 bases). The CDR3 is 11 residues long. Per germline, CDR1 MNHNS and CDR2 SASEGT. Trimming pared 3 bases from V and 10 bases from J, leaving 7 bases between. CDR3 bases: TGTGCCAGCAGTGAGAGGGAAGAGCAGTTCTTC. This gives the protein CASSEREEQFF.

The CDR3 nucleotides read TGTGCCAGCAGCAGTGGACTAGCGGGGTACAATGAGCAGTTCTTC. This sequence encodes CASSSGLAGYNEQFF. The chain combines TRBV5-6 with TRBJ2-1; 12 bases agree with TRBD2. CDR3 length: 15 amino acids. Trimming took 4 bases from V and 4 from J; bases not matched to a gene: 3. Germline V gene lookup returns CDR1 SGHDT and CDR2 YYEEEE.

This chain joins TRBV13 and TRBJ1-2, with unresolved D. CDR3 length: 15 residues. Germline V gene data show CDR1 as PRHDT and CDR2 as FYEKMQ (reference sequence). Between the trimmed V and J ends, which lost 4 bases and 1 base, there was a span of 13 bases. In DNA form, the CDR3 reads TGTGCCAGCAGCTCAGCAGGTCGGATTAACTATGGCTACACCTTC. Translating gives CASSSAGRINYGYTF.

The chain couples TRBV7-9 to TRBJ2-7, with 12 bases fitting TRBD2. Germline CDR1 and CDR2: SEHNR and FQNEAQ (reference sequence). The CDR3 covers 15 residues. V shed 5 bases, J shed 4 bases, and the junction held 6 bases outside the gene matches. The CDR3 DNA follows: TGTGCCAGCAGCAGCGGACTAGCGGGAAAGTACGAGCAGTACTTC. This sequence encodes CASSSGLAGKYEQYF.

The chain links TRBV14 to TRBJ1-2; D is undetermined. V was shortened by 5 bases and J by 13 bases, with 17 bases between the two germline ends. The germline CDR1 and CDR2 sequences are SGHDN and FVKESK. The CDR3 extends over 12 amino acids. CDR3 residues: CASSNGREDRTF. Here the CDR3 DNA reads TGTGCCAGCAGCAACGGGAGAGAGGATCGCACCTTC.

This clone is a singleton in its sample. The V gene is TRBV29-1, the J gene TRBJ1-1; 11 nucleotides align to TRBD1. The V and J ends lost 7 bases and 4 bases, in that order; junction bases with no gene match: 5. The CDR3 is made up of 13 amino acids. Germline values: CDR1 SQVTM, CDR2 ANQGSEA. The CDR3 region has the DNA TGCAGCGCCGTCGGGACAGGGGGCACTGAAGCTTTCTTT. Translating it yields CSAVGTGGTEAFF.

V and J are TRBV7-2 and TRBJ1-5; D uncertain. The CDR3 extends over 12 amino acids. The ends were cut back, 2 bases at V and 6 bases at J, with 5 bases in the middle. CDR1 is SGHTA, CDR2 FQGNSA, per germline. Here the CDR3 DNA reads TGTGCCAGCAGCTTAAACGGTCAGCCCCAGCATTTT. The encoded protein is CASSLNGQPQHF.

The rearrangement joins TRBV19 to TRBJ2-1; 10 bases map to TRBD2. In germline, CDR1 is LNHDA, CDR2 SQIVND (reference sequence). The CDR3 extends over 15 amino acids. The J segment lost 7 bases and the V segment lost 5 bases, leaving 8 bases of the junction unmatched. CDR3 DNA: TGTGCCAGTAGTCACTTTCTAGCGGGGGTGAATGAGCAGTTCTTC. It is translated as CASSHFLAGVNEQFF.

The rearrangement uses TRBV10-3 and TRBJ2-5, with D possibly TRBD1 on 6 matching bases. With 6 bases removed from V and 4 bases from J, the gap between germline ends came to 12 bases. Germline lookup yields CDR1 ENHRY and CDR2 SYGVKD. The CDR3 sequence is 13 residues long. CDR3 amino acids: CAIRGAMRETQYF. CDR3 sequence (DNA): TGTGCCATCAGGGGGGCCATGCGAGAGACCCAGTACTTC.

The gene calls are TRBV7-9 and TRBJ2-7, with unresolved D. Trimming shortened V by 2 bases and J by 3 bases, and 17 bases separated the two germline ends. The germline V gene encodes CDR1 SEHNR and CDR2 FQNEAQ (reference sequence). This CDR3 has 16 amino acids. CDR3 in DNA: TGTGCCAGCAGCTTATTAGGAGCTGGATCTCGCTACGAGCAGTACTTC. Its protein is CASSLLGAGSRYEQYF.

The CDR3 nucleotides are TGTGCCAGCAGCGCTGGACCCCAGGGGCGAGAGACCCAGTACTTC. Protein sequence: CASSAGPQGRETQYF. The J gene is TRBJ2-5, the V gene TRBV9, with D perhaps TRBD1 (6 bases). CDR3 size: 15 residues. V lost 3 bases and J 4 bases, leaving 16 bases between the germline ends. Per germline, CDR1 SGDLS and CDR2 YYNGEE.

The rearrangement joins TRBV6-5 to TRBJ1-6; the D gene is possibly TRBD1 (6 bases). Trimming cost V 6 bases and J 7 bases, with 16 bases left between them. Germline V gene lookup returns CDR1 MNHEY and CDR2 SVGAGI. The CDR3 loop spans 15 amino acids. CDR3 coding DNA: TGTGCCAGCAGAACGAGGGGGGGTAAAAATTCACCCCTCCACTTT. Amino acids: CASRTRGGKNSPLHF.